Listed below are T cell receptor beta chains from one sample, sequenced in a study of shared clonotypes between healthy human individuals. The assay was immunoSEQ multiplex PCR, and TCRdb's table has in-frame clones only and misses some. Among hundreds of thousands of clones listed, roughly 79% were seen once. Source material: PBMCs. These receptors originate from a woman aged 40-49 years in good health. Some clones in this sample may be carry-over from other donors' samples. Both conserved end residues are part of each CDR3.

v_gene	j_gene	CDR3aa
TRBV28	TRBJ2-2	CASSSPGTENTGELFF
TRBV27	TRBJ1-1	CASSIHRGGTEAFF
TRBV28	TRBJ2-7	CALRDGTNGEQYF
TRBV6-5	TRBJ2-1	CASSSIYNEQFF
TRBV5-1	TRBJ2-1	CASSRQASGSSYNEQFF
TRBV19	TRBJ2-7	CASSSHRTSYEQYF
TRBV11-1	TRBJ1-1	CASSSGQGRGTNTEAFF
TRBV6-1	TRBJ2-7	CASSDSGRLQYF
TRBV19	TRBJ2-1	CASSMSAGGSYNEQFF
TRBV30	TRBJ2-3	CAWSGLSRTDTQYF
TRBV28	TRBJ2-5	CASRRTSGQETQYF
TRBV5-4	TRBJ2-5	CASSLVGGGAETQYF
TRBV5-6	TRBJ2-1	CASSWGNEQFF
TRBV6-1	TRBJ2-3	CASSLGGAATDTQYF
TRBV2	TRBJ2-7	CASSEASPGQGYEQYF
TRBV6-6	TRBJ2-7	CASSRLRGSYEQYF
TRBV19	TRBJ2-1	CASSTRGLAGINSYNEQFF
TRBV9	TRBJ1-1	CASRPSLNTEAFF
TRBV7-3	TRBJ1-5	CASSLRTGIGSNQPQHF
TRBV28	TRBJ1-5	CASSFGRNQPQHF
TRBV19	TRBJ2-1	CASSMLAGVSPNEQFF
TRBV4-2	NA	CASSQAAGGPSEQYF
TRBV6-5	TRBJ1-1	CASSSPGQAYEAFF
TRBV4-3	TRBJ2-1	CASSQGLAVYNEQFF
TRBV27	TRBJ2-1	CASSSLAGGLWSSYNEQFF
TRBV9	TRBJ2-2	CASSVRTGNTGELFF
TRBV9	TRBJ1-3	CASSVSAAGVSGNTIYF
TRBV12-5	TRBJ2-5	CASGSSRTGPQETQYF
TRBV1	TRBJ2-7	CTSSQVGLAGSEQYF
TRBV9	TRBJ2-7	CAETRLSYEQYF
TRBV7-9	TRBJ2-7	CATRGGTGGSEQYF
TRBV29-1	TRBJ2-7	CSATGRGTSYEQYF
TRBV4-3	TRBJ2-3	CASSPFGQTTDTQYF
TRBV5-1	TRBJ2-5	CASSDRASETQYF
TRBV7-2	TRBJ1-1	CASSLQGAETEAFF
TRBV6-4	TRBJ2-7	CATNRGGGRLGEQYF
TRBV6-6	TRBJ2-1	CASSYSEYNEQFF